The entry below describes one TCR beta chain. What it binds is unknown. This CDR3 has 13 amino acids. Trimming took 5 bases from V and 3 from J, leaving 10 bases between them. The germline V gene encodes CDR1 SEHNR and CDR2 FQNEAQ (reference sequence). Pooled samples include second doses given at about 4 or 12 weeks. This entry is derived from a study of T cell responses to AZD1222 COVID-19 vaccine. Study-level results: Just a handful of AZD1222 recipients were seropositive at baseline. Repertoire sampling occurred only after the peak T cell response.

Data came from immunoSEQ multiplex PCR; TCRdb stores just in-frame clones and leaves some out. The table includes around 110,000 clones, 70% to 90% detected once. The chain combines TRBV7-9 with TRBJ1-2, with D maybe TRBD1 (5 bases). The material sequenced was peripheral blood, taken 28 days after the second AZD1222 dose. The TCR comes from an adult who received the AZD1222 COVID-19 vaccine. For the CDR3, the DNA is TGTGCCAGCAGCCAAGGGACGGACTATGGCTACACCTTC. Residues: CASSQGTDYGYTF.